Following are 17 T cell receptor beta chains from one sample sequenced in a study of blood T cell repertoires in COVID-19. Profiling relied on immunoSEQ multiplex PCR, and the TCRdb table lists in-frame clones only, not all of them. The sample consists of 250,000 or so clones, roughly 90% of them appearing once. The sequenced sample consisted of peripheral blood. These receptors originate from a man in his fifties or sixties with acute or convalescent COVID-19.

This sequence joins TRBV9 and TRBJ1-1; D is perhaps TRBD1 (6 bases). CDR1 and CDR2 (germline): SGDLS, YYNGEE. Between the trimmed V and J ends, which lost 2 bases and 5 bases, there was a span of 13 bases. CDR3 length equals 14 residues. The CDR3 reads CASSVGLGGTEAFF. DNA of the CDR3: TGTGCCAGCAGCGTTGGTCTAGGGGGTACTGAAGCTTTCTTT.

The V gene is TRBV6-5, the J gene TRBJ1-4; TRBD1 agrees at 7 bases. Germline assignment: CDR1 MNHEY and CDR2 SVGAGI. With V trimmed by 6 bases and J by 5 bases, 6 bases remained unmatched. The CDR3 extends over 14 amino acids. CDR3 DNA sequence: TGTGCCAGCAGAAAACAGGGGCGGAATGAAAAACTGTTTTTT. This translates into CASRKQGRNEKLFF.

The V call is TRBV9, the J call TRBJ2-7; D might be TRBD1 (5 bases). The V end lost 3 bases, the J end lost 7 bases, and 20 bases lay between the germline ends. The CDR3 is 15 amino acids. Germline assignment: CDR1 SGDLS and CDR2 YYNGEE. DNA for the CDR3: TGTGCCAGCAGCGAGGGGCCAGAGATAATGGGGGAGCAGTACTTC. Protein: CASSEGPEIMGEQYF.

J is TRBJ2-2 and V is TRBV9; TRBD2 might be the D (5 bases). This CDR3 is 15 amino acids long. Germline CDR1 is SGDLS and CDR2 is YYNGEE. With 4 bases removed from V and 6 bases from J, the gap between germline ends came to 16 bases. The CDR3 coding sequence is TGTGCCAGCAGCCCAACCGCGGGCCCAGCCGGGGAGCTGTTTTTT. This sequence encodes CASSPTAGPAGELFF.

This sequence joins TRBV6-5 and TRBJ2-7; possibly TRBD1 for D (5 bases). This CDR3 is built from 15 residues. V shed 2 bases and J shed 3 bases, with 14 bases lying between them. Germline V gives CDR1 MNHEY, CDR2 SVGAGI. The CDR3 loop reads CASSYREPTGYEQYF. CDR3 nucleotides: TGTGCCAGCAGTTACCGTGAGCCAACAGGCTACGAGCAGTACTTC.

V is TRBV7-2 and J is TRBJ2-3, with TRBD2 matching 11 bases. The CDR3 is 16 residues long. Germline values: CDR1 SGHTA, CDR2 FQGNSA. The ends lost 5 bases at V and 2 bases at J; junction bases unmatched: 6. CDR3 residues: CASSQGLAEFTDTQYF. The DNA for the CDR3 is TGTGCCAGCAGCCAGGGACTAGCGGAATTCACAGATACGCAGTATTTT.

The chain employs TRBV6-1 and TRBJ2-7, with TRBD1 matching 7 bases. J was trimmed by 3 bases and V by 2 bases; bases with no gene match: 4. This CDR3 is 14 amino acids long. Germline V gives CDR1 MNHNS, CDR2 SASEGT. DNA of the CDR3: TGTGCCAGCAGTGAAAGCAGGGGGAGCTACGAGCAGTACTTC. Amino acids: CASSESRGSYEQYF.

This rearrangement joins TRBV7-3 to TRBJ2-1; 7 bases align to TRBD2. CDR3 length: 15 residues. V lost 5 bases and J lost 6; bases outside the gene matches: 10. CDR1 is SGHTA, CDR2 FQGTGA, per germline. The CDR3 reads CASSATGGAGNEQFF. The CDR3, as DNA: TGTGCCAGCAGCGCGACGGGGGGAGCTGGCAATGAGCAGTTCTTC.

The gene calls are TRBV4-2 and TRBJ1-4; 10 positions agree with TRBD1. The J segment lost 8 bases and the V segment lost 0 bases, leaving 9 bases of the junction unmatched. The CDR3 contains 17 residues. From germline, CDR1 is LGHNA and CDR2 YNFKEQ. CDR3 protein: CASSQEGGGTGVEKLFF. The CDR3 DNA reads as TGTGCCAGCAGCCAAGAAGGGGGAGGGACAGGGGTGGAAAAACTGTTTTTT.

The genes are TRBV2 and TRBJ2-7; 7 bases map to TRBD2. In germline, CDR1 is SNHLY, CDR2 FYNNEI. This CDR3 has 13 residues. J gave up 2 bases and V 5 bases, and 3 bases lay outside the gene matches. This CDR3 reads CASSPTSAYEQYF. In nucleotides, the CDR3 is TGTGCCAGCAGTCCCACTAGCGCCTACGAGCAGTACTTC.

The rearrangement uses TRBV30 and TRBJ2-7; TRBD2 agrees at 9 bases. The CDR3 covers 17 residues. Germline CDR1 and CDR2: GTSNPN and SVGIG (reference sequence). The J segment lost 1 base and the V segment lost 0 bases, leaving 10 bases of the junction unmatched. In DNA, the CDR3 is TGTGCCTGGAGTGTCCGTGCGGGAGGGCCGAAGTCCTACGAGCAGTACTTC. This sequence encodes CAWSVRAGGPKSYEQYF.

V usage is TRBV14 and J usage is TRBJ2-1; TRBD2 is a possible D gene (5 bases). This CDR3 region has 15 residues. The ends were cut back, 3 bases at V and 8 bases at J, with 17 bases in the middle. Germline CDR1 is SGHDN and CDR2 is FVKESK. The CDR3 loop is CASSQAVAGGHEQFF. CDR3 nucleotide sequence: TGTGCCAGCAGCCAGGCCGTTGCAGGAGGACATGAGCAGTTCTTC.

V usage is TRBV19 and J usage is TRBJ1-1, with TRBD1 as a possible D gene (6 bases). V was cut by 3 bases and J by 4 bases, with 12 bases left in between. Germline values: CDR1 LNHDA, CDR2 SQIVND (reference sequence). The CDR3 has 14 residues. Written as DNA, the CDR3 is TGTGCCAGTAGTATTCCAGGGGAGGGCACTGAAGCTTTCTTT. Residues: CASSIPGEGTEAFF.

The chain carries TRBV18 and TRBJ2-2; TRBD1 agrees at 7 bases. The V gene's germline CDR1 is KGHSH and CDR2 LQKENI. This CDR3 region has 18 residues. V lost 0 bases and J lost 4; bases outside the gene matches: 11. The CDR3 DNA reads as TGTGCCAGCTCACCACCGGGGAAGAGGGGGCGAATCACCGGGGAGCTGTTTTTT. Translation gives CASSPPGKRGRITGELFF.

V gene TRBV14 combines with J gene TRBJ2-7, with 8 bases matching TRBD2. CDR1 and CDR2 (germline): SGHDN, FVKESK. The J segment lost 3 bases and the V segment lost 5 bases, leaving 12 bases of the junction unmatched. This CDR3 is built from 16 residues. CDR3 sequence (DNA): TGTGCCAGCAGCGCTCTCCACGTGACTAGCGACTACGAGCAGTACTTC. This sequence encodes CASSALHVTSDYEQYF.

The rearrangement joins TRBV7-6 to TRBJ2-1; D remains unclear. CDR3 length equals 16 residues. V lost 5 bases and J lost 4, with 18 bases in between. Germline V gene lookup returns CDR1 SGHVS and CDR2 FNYEAQ. CDR3 amino acids: CASSVTDSSTYNEQFF. The DNA of the CDR3 is TGTGCCAGCAGCGTAACCGACTCCTCGACTTACAATGAGCAGTTCTTC.

The sample holds a few counts of this clone. The rearrangement joins TRBV14 to TRBJ2-3; 8 nucleotides match TRBD2. CDR3 size: 15 residues. Per the germline V gene, CDR1 is SGHDN and CDR2 is FVKESK. Unmatched junction bases numbered 9, after V lost 5 bases and J lost 5 bases. CDR3 protein: CASSSSGGRIDTQYF. The CDR3 coding sequence is TGTGCCAGCAGCTCCTCGGGAGGGCGTATAGATACGCAGTATTTT.